What follows are 17 T cell receptor beta chains derived from one specimen sequenced in a study of shared clonotypes between healthy human individuals (dated by TCRdb to between 2020 and 2021). Libraries were built with the immunoSEQ multiplex PCR assay. TCRdb carries this immuneACCESS record with in-frame sequences only. Its versions omit some clonotypes, under half of them owing to an unresolved V gene in the studies checked, with the rest unexplained. The table for this sample lists nearly 1 million clones; approximately 76% of them were counted only once. Approximately 1.5% of the sample comes from the top ten. The material sequenced was memory CD4+ T cells sorted from blood. This specimen's cell subset or site label, interpreted: CD45RA-negative fraction. All receptors derive from a man aged 18 to 30 in good health.

The chain has TRBV30 and TRBJ1-1; D ambiguous. The germline gives CDR1 GTSNPN, CDR2 SVGIG (reference sequence). The CDR3 sequence is 11 residues long. Trimming removed 5 bases at V and 2 bases at J, with 6 bases between. Here the CDR3 reads CAWADNTEAFF. The CDR3 coding sequence is TGTGCCTGGGCTGACAACACTGAAGCTTTCTTT. The full variable domain, with the rest looked up from reference TRBV30 and TRBJ1-1, is SQTIHQWPATLVQPVGSPLSLECTVEGTSNPNLYWYRQAAGRGLQLLFYSVGIGQISSEVPQNLSASRPQDRQFILSSKKLLLSDSGFYLCAWADNTEAFFGQGTRLTVV.

This clone was recorded many times. V and J are TRBV19 and TRBJ2-6; TRBD1 aligns across 10 bases. V trimming: 4 bases; J trimming: 0 bases; junction bases outside the gene matches: 3. The CDR3 has 17 amino acids. CDR1 and CDR2 (germline): LNHDA, SQIVND (reference sequence). CDR3 nucleotide sequence: TGTGCCAGTAGTAAGGGACAGGGGAACTCTGGGGCCAACGTCCTGACTTTC. Encoded protein: CASSKGQGNSGANVLTF. Supplemented by reference TRBV19 and TRBJ2-6, the full variable domain reads DGGITQSPKYLFRKEGQNVTLSCEQNLNHDAMYWYRQDPGQGLRLIYYSQIVNDFQKGDIAEGYSVSREKKESFPLTVTSAQKNPTAFYLCASSKGQGNSGANVLTFGAGSRLTVL.

The genes are TRBV10-2 and TRBJ2-7; 8 bases are a match to TRBD2. After removal of 6 bases from V and 5 bases from J, the junction contained 6 bases not matched to a gene. There are 13 residues in the CDR3. CDR1 and CDR2 from the germline V gene are WSHSY and SAAADI. In DNA form, the CDR3 reads TGCGCCAGCAGGCGGGAGGTAGTGAACGAGCAGTACTTC. Translating it yields CASRREVVNEQYF.

The chain couples TRBV4-1 to TRBJ2-5; either TRBD1 or TRBD2 may supply D (5 bases each). There are 16 residues in the CDR3. Per the germline V gene, CDR1 is MGHRA and CDR2 is YSYEKL. V lost 5 bases to trimming and J lost 3 bases, with 19 bases between them. The CDR3 spells CASSVFGTGPKETQYF. CDR3 coding DNA: TGCGCCAGCAGCGTCTTCGGGACCGGGCCGAAAGAGACCCAGTACTTC.

This clone was recorded only once. This sequence joins TRBV5-4 and TRBJ2-1; D call uncertain. V shed 5 bases and J shed 8 bases, with 11 bases lying between them. The CDR3 length is 12 residues. Germline loops: CDR1 SGHNT, CDR2 YYREEE (reference sequence). The CDR3 region is CASSYLGDEQFF. As DNA, the CDR3 is TGTGCCAGCAGTTACCTAGGCGATGAGCAGTTCTTC.

The CDR3 sequence is CASSRRGDEQFF. The CDR3 DNA reads as TGTGCCAGCAGTCGGAGGGGGGATGAGCAGTTCTTC. The chain is built from TRBV25-1 and TRBJ2-1, with D perhaps given as TRBD1 or TRBD2 (6 bases each). The ends were cut back, 5 bases at V and 8 bases at J, with 10 bases in the middle. The CDR3 has 12 amino acids. Germline V gene sequence: CDR1 MGHDK, CDR2 SYGVNS.

This clone showed up just a few times. The chain carries TRBV5-1 and TRBJ1-1, with a weak D call TRBD1 (6 bases). V was trimmed by 0 bases and J by 5 bases, leaving 14 bases between them. This CDR3 is built from 15 residues. Germline V CDR1 and CDR2: SGHRS, YFSETQ. The CDR3 nucleotides are TGCGCCAGCAGCTTGGCCTGGGGGGGCCAGACTGAAGCTTTCTTT. It is translated as CASSLAWGGQTEAFF.

The chain combines TRBV5-1 with TRBJ2-2; weak D call: TRBD1 (5 bases). CDR3 length: 17 amino acids. CDR1 SGHRS and CDR2 YFSETQ come from the germline V gene. V was cut by 4 bases and J by 5 bases, with 21 bases left in between. CDR3 nucleotides: TGCGCCAGCAGCAGAGACCCCGGCAGGGAAGGGACCGGGGAGCTGTTTTTT. Protein sequence: CASSRDPGREGTGELFF.

This clone has just one count. The chain is built from TRBV28 and TRBJ1-2; D unresolved. Germline assignment: CDR1 MDHEN and CDR2 SYDVKM. This CDR3 is built from 12 residues. V was trimmed by 3 bases and J by 4 bases, leaving 6 bases between them. DNA for the CDR3: TGTGCCAGCAGTTTGGGATCCTATGGCTACACCTTC. Its translation is CASSLGSYGYTF.

This clone was seen once. The V gene is TRBV7-8, the J gene TRBJ1-1; 7 nucleotides align to TRBD1. Germline lookup yields CDR1 SGHVS and CDR2 FQNEAQ. The ends lost 4 bases at V and 0 bases at J; junction bases unmatched: 2. There are 14 residues in the CDR3. CDR3 residues: CASSYGTVNTEAFF. The CDR3 DNA reads as TGTGCCAGCAGCTACGGGACAGTGAACACTGAAGCTTTCTTT. Complete variable domain (other parts from reference TRBV7-8 and TRBJ1-1): GAGVSQSPRYKVAKRGQDVALRCDPISGHVSLFWYQQALGQGPEFLTYFQNEAQLDKSGLPSDRFFAERPEGSVSTLKIQRTQQEDSAVYLCASSYGTVNTEAFFGQGTRLTVV.

This clone was observed a single time. The rearrangement uses TRBV2 and TRBJ2-7, with D perhaps TRBD2 (6 bases). V lost 10 bases, J lost 6 bases, and 22 bases lay in between. CDR3 length: 14 amino acids. Germline V gene lookup returns CDR1 SNHLY and CDR2 FYNNEI. As DNA, the CDR3 is TGTGCCACCTTCGGGTCGGGAGCTTATGCCGAGCAGTACTTC. Protein sequence: CATFGSGAYAEQYF.

There are a few counts of this clone. One junction end does not reproduce the germline sequence, and a read error may be involved. The V and J genes are TRBV7-7 and TRBJ2-2, with D possibly being TRBD1 (6 bases). The CDR3 length is 14 residues. CDR1 is SSHAT, CDR2 FNYEAQ, per germline (reference sequence). The CDR3 DNA sequence: TGTGCTAGCAGCTCCAGGGGTACCACCGGGGAGCTGTTTTTT. It encodes CASSSRGTTGELFF.

V is TRBV7-2 and J is TRBJ2-1, with 7 bases fitting TRBD2. The CDR3 is 14 amino acids. Germline CDR1 SGHTA, CDR2 FQGNSA. Losses at the gene ends were 5 bases for V and 7 bases for J; bases not matched to a gene: 8. The CDR3 sequence is CASSPWGGGNEQFF. CDR3 DNA sequence: TGTGCCAGCAGCCCCTGGGGGGGAGGGAATGAGCAGTTCTTC.

The V and J genes are TRBV15 and TRBJ1-1; D might be TRBD1 (5 bases). The V gene lost 9 bases and the J gene lost 3 bases, with 14 bases spanning the gap. Germline-derived CDR1 and CDR2 are LNHNV and YYDKDF (reference sequence). CDR3 length equals 13 residues. In DNA, the CDR3 is TGTGCCACAAACCGGGACGGCTACACTGAAGCTTTCTTT. It encodes CATNRDGYTEAFF.

The J gene is TRBJ2-5, the V gene TRBV10-3; possibly TRBD1 or TRBD2 for D (6 bases each). CDR1 is ENHRY, CDR2 SYGVKD, per germline. Trimming cost V 6 bases and J 5 bases, with 19 bases left between them. This CDR3 region has 15 residues. CDR3 coding DNA: TGTGCCATCAGGGGGGGCACAGGGTCCAGGGAGACCCAGTACTTC. Translation: CAIRGGTGSRETQYF.

CDR3 DNA: TGTGCCAGCAGCTTAGGCGGACTAGCGGGGGGCACCGGGGAGCTGTTTTTT. Translation gives CASSLGGLAGGTGELFF. The chain couples TRBV11-3 to TRBJ2-2; 14 nucleotides agree with TRBD2. CDR1 and CDR2 from the germline V gene are SGHNT and YENEEA. J lost 4 bases, V lost 1 base, and 2 bases had no gene match. There are 17 residues in the CDR3.

The chain carries TRBV11-2 and TRBJ1-1, with a weak D call TRBD1 (6 bases). V was trimmed by 2 bases and J by 5 bases, leaving 18 bases between them. Germline CDR1 reads SGHAT; CDR2 reads FQNNGV. The CDR3 consists of 16 residues. CDR3 nucleotides: TGTGCCAGCAGCTTATTAGCGGGAGGGGGTGAGACTGAAGCTTTCTTT. It codes for CASSLLAGGGETEAFF.